This T cell receptor beta chain originates from a study of T cells after yellow fever vaccination. The germline V gene has CDR1 MNHEY and CDR2 SVGEGT. The length of the CDR3 is 13 residues. The germline V and J ends were trimmed by 6 bases and 6 bases, with 12 bases remaining between them. Template-switching 5'RACE yielded the TCR cDNA; a universal primer site and UMIs were added in the process. A single record per CDR3 protein comes from TCRdb applying MiXCR to the 5' RACE reads. The data contain some 600,000 distinct CDR3 sequences, roughly an eighth of them singletons. The clonotype originates from a man younger than 40 who received the YFV17D yellow fever vaccine. The source material was PBMCs, sampled on the day of the yellow fever booster vaccination. The genes are TRBV6-2 or TRBV6-3 and TRBJ1-5; D might be TRBD1 (5 bases). The CDR3 DNA follows: TGTGCCAGCAGCCCCGACAGAGTTCAGCCCCAGCATTTT. This translates into CASSPDRVQPQHF.